One and the same sample provided the 15 T cell receptor beta chains below, sequenced in a study of technical replicates of blood from a handful of donors. Measured with immunoSEQ multiplex PCR; TCRdb has only the in-frame clones, and not every one. The sample lists tens of thousands of clones, almost 99% occurring once. The sample taken for sequencing was T cells isolated from PBMCs. These TCRs come from a human donor in good health.

This clone has just a few counts. J is TRBJ2-7 and V is TRBV7-9; 12 positions match TRBD2. The CDR3 runs 16 residues. CDR1 SEHNR and CDR2 FQNEAQ come from the germline V gene (reference sequence). V was clipped by 6 bases and J by 7 bases; unmatched bases: 13. CDR3 residues: CASSYLLAGGPKEQYF. DNA for the CDR3: TGTGCCAGCAGTTACTTGCTAGCGGGAGGGCCAAAGGAGCAGTACTTC.

V gene TRBV2 combines with J gene TRBJ1-4; tentatively, D is TRBD1 (5 bases). The ends were cut back, 3 bases at V and 4 bases at J, with 9 bases in the middle. The germline gives CDR1 SNHLY, CDR2 FYNNEI. This CDR3 has 14 residues. The CDR3 here is CASSDPGHNEKLFF. For the CDR3, the DNA is TGTGCCAGCAGTGATCCAGGGCATAATGAAAAACTGTTTTTT.

This chain links TRBV27 with TRBJ2-5; 7 nucleotides line up with TRBD1. Trimming removed 4 bases from V and 4 bases from J; junction bases left unmatched: 9. CDR1 and CDR2 (germline): MNHEY, SMNVEV (reference sequence). The CDR3 loop spans 15 amino acids. This chain's CDR3 is CASSSLTGSTETQYF. Here the CDR3 DNA reads TGTGCCAGCAGTTCCCTGACAGGGAGTACAGAGACCCAGTACTTC.

This clone was counted a single time. The chain is built from TRBV19 and TRBJ1-5; 9 bases agree with TRBD1. CDR3 length: 15 residues. V gave up 10 bases and J gave up 2 bases; unmatched junction bases: 9. Germline V lookup: CDR1 LNHDA, CDR2 SQIVND (reference sequence). The CDR3 DNA is TGTGCCACCACACAGGGGGCAAACGGCAATCAGCCCCAGCATTTT. This encodes CATTQGANGNQPQHF.

This clone was seen a single time. This sequence joins TRBV2 and TRBJ2-1; 8 nucleotides line up with TRBD2. J gave up 2 bases and V 6 bases, and 3 bases lay outside the gene matches. This CDR3 has 14 residues. Looked up from germline, CDR1 is SNHLY and CDR2 is FYNNEI. CDR3 loop: CASRGLVAYNEQFF. The CDR3 DNA reads as TGTGCCAGCAGGGGACTAGTAGCCTACAATGAGCAGTTCTTC.

The chain carries TRBV4-3 and TRBJ2-7; 9 bases are shared with TRBD2. Trimming took 0 bases from V and 1 from J; bases not matched to a gene: 4. Germline loops: CDR1 LGHNA, CDR2 YSLEER. This CDR3 region has 16 residues. Here the CDR3 reads CASSQEVLAGSYEQYF. The CDR3 coding sequence is TGCGCCAGCAGCCAAGAAGTCCTAGCGGGGTCCTACGAGCAGTACTTC.

The genes are TRBV28 and TRBJ2-4, with TRBD1 identical over 7 bases. The CDR3 is 13 residues long. The trim removed 6 bases at V and 8 bases at J, leaving 7 bases unmatched. Germline CDR1 MDHEN, CDR2 SYDVKM. The CDR3 loop is CASSSRQGDIQYF. CDR3 nucleotide sequence: TGTGCCAGCAGCTCCCGACAGGGAGACATTCAGTACTTC.

This sequence joins TRBV28 and TRBJ2-1, with a tentative D call TRBD2 (6 bases). The CDR3 is 14 residues long. Germline values: CDR1 MDHEN, CDR2 SYDVKM. V dropped 5 bases and J dropped 6 bases, with 14 bases sitting between them. CDR3 sequence reads: CASSGGTLPNEQFF. The CDR3 DNA follows: TGTGCCAGCAGTGGGGGGACCCTTCCCAATGAGCAGTTCTTC.

V usage is TRBV11-2 and J usage is TRBJ1-4; a possible D gene is TRBD1 (5 bases). The germline V gene has CDR1 SGHAT and CDR2 FQNNGV. V was cut by 5 bases and J by 6 bases, with 19 bases left in between. The CDR3 has 16 residues. The CDR3: CASSPLQGRRYEKLFF. The CDR3, as DNA: TGTGCCAGCAGCCCGCTCCAGGGAAGACGCTATGAAAAACTGTTTTTT.

The gene calls are TRBV4-2 and TRBJ2-7; a weak D match, TRBD1 (6 bases). The CDR3 is made up of 15 amino acids. The germline V gene has CDR1 LGHNA and CDR2 YNFKEQ. Between the trimmed V and J ends, which lost 4 bases and 5 bases, there was a span of 18 bases. CDR3 DNA sequence: TGTGCCAGCAGCCTCAGGGGACCCGGGGTGGACGAGCAGTACTTC. Protein sequence: CASSLRGPGVDEQYF.

The V call is TRBV5-8, the J call TRBJ2-7; D might be TRBD2 (6 bases). There are 14 residues in the CDR3. The V end was cut by 0 bases, the J end by 3 bases, with 10 bases between. Germline values: CDR1 SGHTS, CDR2 YDEGEE. The CDR3 loop reads CASSLAGSYYEQYF. For the CDR3, the DNA is TGTGCCAGCAGCTTGGCCGGGAGCTACTACGAGCAGTACTTC.

This clone was picked up one time. This chain joins TRBV2 and TRBJ2-1; weak D call: TRBD2 (6 bases). CDR3 length: 17 amino acids. Germline loops: CDR1 SNHLY, CDR2 FYNNEI. Trimming shortened V by 7 bases and J by 9 bases, and 28 bases separated the two germline ends. The CDR3 DNA reads as TGTGCCAGCATTTCTGGGTTAGGGGACTTCACGGTGCCTGAGCAGTTCTTC. Protein product: CASISGLGDFTVPEQFF. The full variable domain, rest sourced from reference TRBV2 and TRBJ2-1, is EPEVTQTPSHQVTQMGQEVILRCVPISNHLYFYWYRQILGQKVEFLVSFYNNEISEKSEIFDDQFSVERPDGSNFTLKIRSTKLEDSAMYFCASISGLGDFTVPEQFFGPGTRLTVL.

In DNA, the CDR3 is TGTGCCAGCAGTGAGTGGGGGCTATATCAGCCCCAGCATTTT. This codes for CASSEWGLYQPQHF. This rearrangement joins TRBV6-1 to TRBJ1-5, with a tentative D call TRBD1 (6 bases). V was trimmed by 3 bases and J by 5 bases, leaving 11 bases between them. The CDR3 runs 14 residues. Germline V gene data show CDR1 as MNHNS and CDR2 as SASEGT.

This chain uses TRBV2 with TRBJ2-3; 10 nucleotides line up with TRBD2. Germline values: CDR1 SNHLY, CDR2 FYNNEI. The V and J ends lost 2 bases and 4 bases, in that order; junction bases with no gene match: 3. The CDR3 extends over 15 amino acids. The CDR3 bases are TGTGCCAGCAGTGAACTAGCGGGAGCATCAGATACGCAGTATTTT. This codes for CASSELAGASDTQYF.

The V call is TRBV7-3, the J call TRBJ2-1, with D hard to call. Trimming stripped 4 bases from V and 5 bases from J, with 15 bases between. The CDR3 spans 15 residues. Germline CDR1 and CDR2: SGHTA and FQGTGA. The DNA for the CDR3 is TGTGCCAGCAGCTGGAATAGCCGGGTGGACAATGAGCAGTTCTTC. It is translated as CASSWNSRVDNEQFF.